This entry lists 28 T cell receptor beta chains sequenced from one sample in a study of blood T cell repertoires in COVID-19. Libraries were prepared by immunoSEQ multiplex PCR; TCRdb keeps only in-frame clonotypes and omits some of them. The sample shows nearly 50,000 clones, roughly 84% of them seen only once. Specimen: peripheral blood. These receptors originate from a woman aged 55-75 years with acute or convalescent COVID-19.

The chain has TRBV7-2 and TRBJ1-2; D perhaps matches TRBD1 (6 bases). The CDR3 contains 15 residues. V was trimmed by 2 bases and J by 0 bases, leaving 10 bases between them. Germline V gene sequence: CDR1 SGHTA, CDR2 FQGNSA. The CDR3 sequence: CASSLRSGANYGYTF. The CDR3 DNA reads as TGTGCCAGCAGCTTAAGATCAGGGGCTAACTATGGCTACACCTTC. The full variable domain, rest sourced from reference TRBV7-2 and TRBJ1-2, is GAGVSQSPSNKVTEKGKDVELRCDPISGHTALYWYRQSLGQGLEFLIYFQGNSAPDKSGLPSDRFSAERTGGSVSTLTIQRTQQEDSAVYLCASSLRSGANYGYTFGSGTRLTVV.

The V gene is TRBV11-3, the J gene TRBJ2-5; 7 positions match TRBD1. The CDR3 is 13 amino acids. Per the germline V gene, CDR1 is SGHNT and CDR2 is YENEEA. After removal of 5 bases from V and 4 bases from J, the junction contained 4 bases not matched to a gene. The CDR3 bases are TGTGCCAGCAGCCGAGGGGGCGGAGAGACCCAGTACTTC. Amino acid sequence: CASSRGGGETQYF.

In DNA form, the CDR3 reads TGTGCCAGCAGCGTATTAGGGGGTGGGAACACTGAAGCTTTCTTT. This sequence encodes CASSVLGGGNTEAFF. The chain links TRBV9 to TRBJ1-1; D may be TRBD1 (6 bases). V was shortened by 1 base and J by 1 base, with 11 bases between the two germline ends. From germline, CDR1 is SGDLS and CDR2 YYNGEE. This CDR3 is built from 15 residues.

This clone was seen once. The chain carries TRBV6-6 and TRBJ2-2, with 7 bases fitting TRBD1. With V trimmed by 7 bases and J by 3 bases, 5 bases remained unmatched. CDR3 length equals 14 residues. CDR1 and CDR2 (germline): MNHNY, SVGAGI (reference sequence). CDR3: CASISGGDTGELFF. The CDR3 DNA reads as TGTGCCAGCATATCAGGGGGTGACACCGGGGAGCTGTTTTTT.

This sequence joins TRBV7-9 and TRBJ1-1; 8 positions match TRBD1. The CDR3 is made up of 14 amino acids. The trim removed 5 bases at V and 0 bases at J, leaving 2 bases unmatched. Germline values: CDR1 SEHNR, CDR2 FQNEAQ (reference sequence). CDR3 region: CASSEDRVNTEAFF. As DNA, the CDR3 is TGTGCCAGCAGCGAGGACAGGGTGAACACTGAAGCTTTCTTT.

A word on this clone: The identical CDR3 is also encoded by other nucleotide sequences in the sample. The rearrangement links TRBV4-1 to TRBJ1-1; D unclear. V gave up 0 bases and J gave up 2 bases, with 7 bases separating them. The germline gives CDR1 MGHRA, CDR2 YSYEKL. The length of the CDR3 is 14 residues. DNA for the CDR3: TGCGCCAGCAGCCAAGATCTAGGCAACACTGAAGCTTTCTTT. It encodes CASSQDLGNTEAFF.

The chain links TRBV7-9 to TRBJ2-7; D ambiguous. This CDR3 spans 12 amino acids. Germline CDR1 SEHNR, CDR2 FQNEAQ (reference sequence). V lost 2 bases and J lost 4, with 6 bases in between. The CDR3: CASSLQAYEQYF. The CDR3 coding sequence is TGTGCCAGCAGCTTACAGGCTTACGAGCAGTACTTC. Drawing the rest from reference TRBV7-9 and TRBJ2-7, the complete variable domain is DTGVSQNPRHKITKRGQNVTFRCDPISEHNRLYWYRQTLGQGPEFLTYFQNEAQLEKSRLLSDRFSAERPKGSFSTLEIQRTEQGDSAMYLCASSLQAYEQYFGPGTRLTVT.

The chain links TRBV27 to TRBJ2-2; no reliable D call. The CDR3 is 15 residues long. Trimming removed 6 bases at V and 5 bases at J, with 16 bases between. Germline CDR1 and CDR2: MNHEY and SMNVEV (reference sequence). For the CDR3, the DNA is TGTGCCAGCAGCCCTCGCCGTACCGGGACCGGGGAGCTGTTTTTT. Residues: CASSPRRTGTGELFF.

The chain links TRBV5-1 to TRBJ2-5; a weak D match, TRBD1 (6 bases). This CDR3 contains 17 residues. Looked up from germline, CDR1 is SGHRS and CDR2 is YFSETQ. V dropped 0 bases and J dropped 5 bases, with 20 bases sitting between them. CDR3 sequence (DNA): TGCGCCAGCAGCTTGGATATGGGCGGCAGGGGTACCGAGACCCAGTACTTC. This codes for CASSLDMGGRGTETQYF.

CDR3 coding DNA: TGTGCCAGCAGCGTGGGGCGAGATCAGCCCCAGCATTTT. It specifies CASSVGRDQPQHF. The rearrangement uses TRBV9 and TRBJ1-5; D perhaps matches TRBD1 (5 bases). V lost 2 bases and J lost 5, with 8 bases in between. Germline CDR1 is SGDLS and CDR2 is YYNGEE. This CDR3 is built from 13 residues.

The CDR3 coding sequence is TGCGCCAGCAGCCAAGCGGTCCGTACCTACGAGCAGTACTTC. Translating it yields CASSQAVRTYEQYF. The V gene is TRBV4-1, the J gene TRBJ2-7; D ambiguous. The CDR3 totals 14 residues. The V and J ends lost 1 base and 2 bases respectively, with 9 bases between them. Germline V gene data show CDR1 as MGHRA and CDR2 as YSYEKL.

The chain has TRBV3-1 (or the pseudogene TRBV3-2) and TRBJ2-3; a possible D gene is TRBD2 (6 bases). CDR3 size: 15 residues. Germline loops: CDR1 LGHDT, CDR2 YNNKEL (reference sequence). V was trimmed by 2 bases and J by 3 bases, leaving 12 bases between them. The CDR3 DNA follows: TGTGCCAGCAGCCAAATACCTAGCGCGACAGATACGCAGTATTTT. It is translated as CASSQIPSATDTQYF.

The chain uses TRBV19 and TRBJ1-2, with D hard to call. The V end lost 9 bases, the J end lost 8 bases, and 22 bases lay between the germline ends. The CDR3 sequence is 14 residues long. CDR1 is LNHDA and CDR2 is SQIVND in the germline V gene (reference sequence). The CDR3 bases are TGTGCCAGCCTGGCCCAGGCCCCCGCGGGAGGCTACACCTTC. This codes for CASLAQAPAGGYTF.

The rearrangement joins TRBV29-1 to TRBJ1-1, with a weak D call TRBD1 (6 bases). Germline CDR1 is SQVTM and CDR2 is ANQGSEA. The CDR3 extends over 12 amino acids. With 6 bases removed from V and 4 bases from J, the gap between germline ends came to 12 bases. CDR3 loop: CSVGGAVTEAFF. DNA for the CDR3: TGCAGCGTGGGGGGGGCCGTCACTGAAGCTTTCTTT.

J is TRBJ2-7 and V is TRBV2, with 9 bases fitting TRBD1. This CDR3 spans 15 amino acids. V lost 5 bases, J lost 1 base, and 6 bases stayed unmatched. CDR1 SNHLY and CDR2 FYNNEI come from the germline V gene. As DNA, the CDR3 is TGTGCCAGCAGTATCGGGACAGGGCAGTCCTACGAGCAGTACTTC. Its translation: CASSIGTGQSYEQYF.

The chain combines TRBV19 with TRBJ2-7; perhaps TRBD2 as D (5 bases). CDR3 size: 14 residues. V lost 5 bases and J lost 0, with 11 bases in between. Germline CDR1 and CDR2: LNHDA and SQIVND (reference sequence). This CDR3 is CASSAAGFSYEQYF. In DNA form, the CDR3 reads TGTGCCAGTAGTGCTGCGGGTTTCTCCTACGAGCAGTACTTC.

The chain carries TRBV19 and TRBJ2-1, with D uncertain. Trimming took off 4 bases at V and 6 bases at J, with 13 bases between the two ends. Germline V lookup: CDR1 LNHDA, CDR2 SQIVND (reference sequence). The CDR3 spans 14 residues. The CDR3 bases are TGTGCCAGTAGTAAACCGGTACGTTCCAATGAGCAGTTCTTC. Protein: CASSKPVRSNEQFF.

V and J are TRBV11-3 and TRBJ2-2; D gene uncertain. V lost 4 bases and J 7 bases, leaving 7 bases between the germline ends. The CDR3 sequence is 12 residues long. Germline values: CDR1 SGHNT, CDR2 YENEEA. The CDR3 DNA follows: TGTGCCAGCAGCTCCCGGGTCGGGGAGCTGTTTTTT. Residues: CASSSRVGELFF. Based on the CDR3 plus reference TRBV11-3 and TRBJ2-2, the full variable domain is EAGVVQSPRYKIIEKKQPVAFWCNPISGHNTLYWYLQNLGQGPELLIRYENEEAVDDSQLPKDRFSAERLKGVDSTLKIQPAELGDSAVYLCASSSRVGELFFGEGSRLTVL.

The CDR3 sequence is CASTYSSSSTGELFF. The CDR3 DNA follows: TGTGCCAGCACATACTCTTCGTCCTCCACCGGGGAGCTGTTTTTT. The chain recombines TRBV6-5 with TRBJ2-2, with D hard to call. Germline assignment: CDR1 MNHEY and CDR2 SVGAGI. CDR3 length: 15 amino acids. Trimming removed 7 bases at V and 4 bases at J, with 16 bases between.

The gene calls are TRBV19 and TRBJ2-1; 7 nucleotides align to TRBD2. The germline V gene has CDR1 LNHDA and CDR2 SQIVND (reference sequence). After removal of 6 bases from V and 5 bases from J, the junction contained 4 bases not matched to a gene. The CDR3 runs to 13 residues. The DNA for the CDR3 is TGTGCCAGTAGCAGGACTAGGGACAATGAGCAGTTCTTC. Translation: CASSRTRDNEQFF.

As DNA, the CDR3 is TGTGCCAGCAGTCGGTGGACAGGGGGCTCTGGGGCCAACGTCCTGACTTTC. Translation: CASSRWTGGSGANVLTF. The rearrangement links TRBV27 to TRBJ2-6; 10 bases are a match to TRBD1. Germline CDR1 is MNHEY and CDR2 is SMNVEV (reference sequence). This CDR3 has 17 residues. V shed 5 bases, J shed 0 bases, and the junction held 4 bases outside the gene matches.

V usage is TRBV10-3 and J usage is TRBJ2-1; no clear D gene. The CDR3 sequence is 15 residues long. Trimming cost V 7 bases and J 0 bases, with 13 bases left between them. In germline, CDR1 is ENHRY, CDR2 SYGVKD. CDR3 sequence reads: CAITPTESSYNEQFF. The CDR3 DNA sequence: TGTGCCATCACGCCCACTGAGAGCTCCTACAATGAGCAGTTCTTC.

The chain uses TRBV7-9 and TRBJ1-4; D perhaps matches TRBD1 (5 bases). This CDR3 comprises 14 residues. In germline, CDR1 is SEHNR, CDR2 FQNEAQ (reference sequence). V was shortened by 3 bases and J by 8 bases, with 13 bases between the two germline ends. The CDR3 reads CASSLGQDVEKLFF. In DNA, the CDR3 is TGTGCCAGCAGCTTGGGGCAGGACGTGGAAAAACTGTTTTTT.

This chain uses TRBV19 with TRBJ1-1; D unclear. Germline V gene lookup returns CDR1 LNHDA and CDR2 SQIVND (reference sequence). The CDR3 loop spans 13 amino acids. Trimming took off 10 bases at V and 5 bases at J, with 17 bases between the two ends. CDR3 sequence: CATTEGFLTEAFF. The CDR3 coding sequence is TGTGCCACCACGGAGGGTTTTCTGACTGAAGCTTTCTTT.

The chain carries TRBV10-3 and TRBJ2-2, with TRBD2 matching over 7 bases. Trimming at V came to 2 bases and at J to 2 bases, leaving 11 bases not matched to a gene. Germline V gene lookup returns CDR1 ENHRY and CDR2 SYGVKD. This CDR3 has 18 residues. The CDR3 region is CAISELPLSGVNTGELFF. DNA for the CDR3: TGTGCCATCAGTGAGCTCCCCTTAAGCGGGGTTAACACCGGGGAGCTGTTTTTT.

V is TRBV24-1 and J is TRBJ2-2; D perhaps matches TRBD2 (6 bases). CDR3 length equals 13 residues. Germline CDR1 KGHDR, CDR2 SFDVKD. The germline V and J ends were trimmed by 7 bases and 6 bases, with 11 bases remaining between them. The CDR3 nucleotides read TGTGCCACCAGGGAGGGGAGCGCCGGGGAGCTGTTTTTT. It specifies CATREGSAGELFF.

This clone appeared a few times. CDR3 loop: CASSLEGGRTGELFF. CDR3 nucleotides: TGCGCCAGCAGCTTGGAAGGAGGGCGCACCGGGGAGCTGTTTTTT. V usage is TRBV5-1 and J usage is TRBJ2-2, with D perhaps TRBD2 (6 bases). The length of the CDR3 is 15 residues. Trimming removed 0 bases at V and 4 bases at J, with 10 bases between. Germline CDR1 SGHRS, CDR2 YFSETQ.

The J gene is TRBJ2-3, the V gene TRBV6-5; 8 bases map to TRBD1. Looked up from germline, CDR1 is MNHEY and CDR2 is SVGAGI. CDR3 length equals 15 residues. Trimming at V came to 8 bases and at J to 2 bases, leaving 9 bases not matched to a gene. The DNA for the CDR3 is TGTGCCAGCCAGAGGACAGGGTCCATCACAGATACGCAGTATTTT. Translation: CASQRTGSITDTQYF.